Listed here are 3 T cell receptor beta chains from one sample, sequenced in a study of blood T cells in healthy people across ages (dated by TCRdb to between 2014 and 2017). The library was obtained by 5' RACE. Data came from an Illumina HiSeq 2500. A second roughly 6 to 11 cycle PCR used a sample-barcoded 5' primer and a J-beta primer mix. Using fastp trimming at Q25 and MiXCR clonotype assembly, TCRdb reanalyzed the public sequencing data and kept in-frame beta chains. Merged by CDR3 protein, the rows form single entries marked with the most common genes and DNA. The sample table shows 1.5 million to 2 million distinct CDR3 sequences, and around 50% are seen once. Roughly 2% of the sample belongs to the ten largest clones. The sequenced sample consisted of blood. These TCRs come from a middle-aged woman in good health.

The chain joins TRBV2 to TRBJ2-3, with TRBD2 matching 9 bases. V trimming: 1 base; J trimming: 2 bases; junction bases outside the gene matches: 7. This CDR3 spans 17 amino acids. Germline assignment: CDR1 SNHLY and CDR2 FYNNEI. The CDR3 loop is CASSEGFGTSITDTQYF. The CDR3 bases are TGTGCCAGCAGTGAAGGTTTCGGGACTAGCATCACAGATACGCAGTATTTT.

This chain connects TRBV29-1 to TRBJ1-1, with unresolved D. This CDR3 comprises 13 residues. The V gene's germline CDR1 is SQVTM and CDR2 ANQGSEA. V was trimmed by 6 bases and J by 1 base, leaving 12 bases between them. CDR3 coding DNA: TGCAGCGTGACGGGAGGGTCGAACACTGAAGCTTTCTTT. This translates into CSVTGGSNTEAFF.

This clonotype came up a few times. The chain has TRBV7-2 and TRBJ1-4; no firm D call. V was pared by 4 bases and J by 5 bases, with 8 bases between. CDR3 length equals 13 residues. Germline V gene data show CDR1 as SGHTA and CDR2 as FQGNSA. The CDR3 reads CASSWQENEKLFF. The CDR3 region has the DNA TGTGCCAGCAGCTGGCAGGAGAATGAAAAACTGTTTTTT.